The TCR beta chain under discussion was sequenced for a study of blood T cell dynamics during melanoma immunotherapy. Findings and caveats of the study: PBMC repertoires of eventual disease-control patients split at W3 into clonality or diversity gains. Whether repertoire-driving clones were melanoma-specific could not be determined.

Points on this clone: Antigen specificity is unknown.

Per germline, CDR1 SNHLY and CDR2 FYNNEI. V was shortened by 11 bases and J by 5 bases, with 16 bases between the two germline ends. This CDR3 comprises 13 residues. Time point given: week 3, after first cycle of checkpoint inhibitor. Apart from a couple of fast progressors, RECIST 1.1 response was judged 12 weeks post-infusion. Assay: immunoSEQ multiplex PCR; the TCRdb copy retains only in-frame clones and omits some. The table includes 8,500 to 11,000 clones, roughly nine tenths detected once. Sequencing was performed on blood, taken from a patient treated with checkpoint blockade. The receptor was derived from a human donor with melanoma. The J gene is TRBJ2-1, the V gene TRBV2; D is possibly TRBD1 or TRBD2 (5 bases each). The CDR3: CAGGRERDNEQFF. DNA of the CDR3: TGTGCCGGGGGACGGGAACGGGACAATGAGCAGTTCTTC.